This T cell receptor (beta chain) was documented in a study of long-term antiretroviral therapy in people with HIV (dated 2022 in TCRdb). About the full investigation: Collection of the earliest samples took place about a decade ahead of the 2015 WHO recommendation for immediate ART, at a time when ART was typically delayed until CD4 counts fell. A retrospective serial study tested whether changes in peripheral blood TRB repertoire composition and diversity were associated with ART initiation and durable HIV suppression. About a third of the roughly 30 participants with HIV were female. No cross-contamination during QIAcube processing was seen in test extractions of a monoclonal T-cell line run alongside 33 polyclonal samples. From fewer than 35 adults with confirmed HIV infection, the cohort provided approximately 190 cryopreserved PBMC samples, gathered serially across a mean of approximately six years (range 1-12). General conclusions and limits of the study: Because pre-ART samples had limited cell numbers, profiling was done on unsorted PBMC rather than on sorted CD4+ and CD8+ T cells. Because PBMC availability was limited, only the TCR beta chain was sequenced, with no alpha chain pairing. Compared with controls, HIV repertoires had narrower CDR3 length ranges, and the network structure pointed to an antigen-experienced repertoire that shifted only slightly toward naive after ART. Expanded TRB clones identified before ART initiation dominated the repertoire at all time points, although this dominance fluctuated and declined in many PLHIV after ART. A significant increase in TRB diversity was found to be associated with ART initiation, although TRB diversity was observed to remain significantly below that of transplant donor controls even after long-term ART. Samples dated from about 2004 to 2017, and the ART regimens used may be less effective than current ones. No data were available on ART adherence, viral resistance or therapy changes, limiting inferences about post-ART repertoire changes.

On this clone itself: Its antigen is currently not known. The record has no base qualities; no much larger clone is one base away.

To be included, a participant needed at least one PBMC sample from before ART initiation plus at least two post-ART samples. Every participant with HIV received treatment in the United States of America. Before DNA extraction, cryopreserved samples containing about 0.9-10 million PBMC were thawed and washed. At the time of the earliest PBMC sample, participants with HIV were aged between about 23 and 55 years. PBMC samples were contributed by each participant from 1-4 timepoints before ART initiation and 2-8 timepoints after ART initiation, with a median of 7 samples. For every participant, serial HIV viral load, CD4+ T-cell count, ART history and demographic data were obtained. A Qiagen kit on a QIAcube was used to extract genomic DNA from unsorted PBMC, with samples processed in batches of 12. Its CDR3 holds 13 amino acids, cysteine through phenylalanine. The DNA shown is the 39-base CDR3, in frame from base 1. V and J lose 5 bases and 7 bases, and a span of 14 bases separates them. As encoded in the germline V gene, CDR1 is SGHTA while CDR2 is FQGNSA.

Sequencing of the TRB variable region was done with the immunoSEQ hsTCRB v3.0 assay at survey level resolution. The target sequencing depth for TRB was roughly 40,000-55,000 T-cell genomes per sample. An Illumina MiSeq with a v3 150-cycle kit was used to sequence the pooled TRB libraries. Regarding the original processing steps: Analysis of repertoires was carried out in R inside a reproducible Nextflow workflow spanning QC, data transformation and analysis. LymphoSeq2, an R package for exploring AIRR-Seq data, was used to implement the custom analyses. A handful of samples that produced fewer than 5000 total TRB sequences were removed, so some 190 HIV repertoires were analyzed. Of the 188 retained HIV repertoires, almost 60 were collected before and under 150 after ART initiation. Repertoires were downsampled to 5000 TRB nucleotide sequences, with summary statistics averaged over 100 downsampling iterations. Only TRB sequences with CDR3 regions of at least seven amino acids were retained for analysis. A Shannon entropy-derived clonality score and the Gini coefficient were used to measure diversity. In the repertoire networks, any two of the top 5000 CDR3 amino acid sequences were linked whenever the two sequences differed by an edit distance of one. For TRB CDR3 amino acid sequences, GLIPH2 was used to predict antigen specificity groups and MHC restriction. To flag known associations with CMV, EBV, HIV or tissue antigens, CDR3 amino acid sequences were compared against VDJdb and McPAS-TCR. Pre-ART, post-ART and control groups were compared with Wilcoxon signed-rank tests and Holm-Bonferroni correction. What TCRdb holds here is the immuneACCESS table cut down to in-frame rearrangements. Part of the clones is not present; checked against another copy, under half of the missing clones reflect an unresolved V gene, and the others are unexplained. Clone size and V and J calls were adopted from that table, with D and trimming inferred from the DNA. The sample includes roughly 30,000 clones, with over 90% observed a single time. The top ten constitute approximately 6.8% of the sample.

The input for sequencing was unsorted PBMCs, taken almost 6.7 years after starting antiretroviral therapy. The chain was built from TRBV7-2 and TRBJ1-1; 5 matching bases give a weak D call of TRBD1. The origin of this receptor is a woman aged 40-49 years with HIV. The CDR3 reads as follows: CASSRGGIREAFF. The nucleotide sequence reads as follows: TGTGCCAGCAGCCGGGGGGGGATCCGTGAAGCTTTCTTT.